One and the same sample provided the 10 T cell receptor beta chains below, sequenced in a study of early T cells in non-severe SARS-CoV-2 infection. TCRdb reanalysed the 5' RACE reads using MiXCR and keeps one entry per CDR3 protein. The sample shows tens of thousands of distinct CDR3 sequences, less than 6.5% of them seen only once. Sequenced: whole blood. These receptors were obtained from an adult who was a healthcare worker with PCR-confirmed SARS-CoV-2 infection or an uninfected control (not recorded which).

A few counts support this clonotype. The chain combines TRBV7-8 with TRBJ1-2; D may be TRBD1 (6 bases). V lost 2 bases, J lost 4 bases, and 11 bases lay in between. Germline lookup yields CDR1 SGHVS and CDR2 FQNEAQ. CDR3 length: 14 residues. The DNA of the CDR3 is TGTGCCAGCAGCTTACGGGACAAACTCTATGGCTACACCTTC. Translation: CASSLRDKLYGYTF.

The chain has TRBV7-2 and TRBJ2-3, with 7 bases that match TRBD1. The CDR3 consists of 15 residues. Per the germline V gene, CDR1 is SGHTA and CDR2 is FQGNSA. J gave up 2 bases and V 4 bases, and 6 bases lay outside the gene matches. CDR3 bases: TGTGCCAGCAGCTACAGGACAGGTACCACAGATACGCAGTATTTT. This encodes CASSYRTGTTDTQYF.

This clonotype was found many times. V is TRBV18 and J is TRBJ1-5, with 8 bases aligning to TRBD1. V lost 2 bases to trimming and J lost 9 bases; unmatched junction nucleotides: 6. Germline V CDR1 and CDR2: KGHSH, LQKENI. CDR3 size: 14 residues. CDR3: CASSPTQGDAPQHF. CDR3 nucleotide sequence: TGTGCCAGCTCACCAACACAGGGGGATGCGCCCCAGCATTTT.

This clonotype was recorded at least ten times. The rearrangement uses TRBV20-1 and TRBJ1-6, with unresolved D. Germline V gives CDR1 DFQATT, CDR2 SNEGSKA (reference sequence). V shed 0 bases and J shed 9 bases, with 9 bases lying between them. The CDR3 runs 13 residues. CDR3 loop: CSAREGVGSPLHF. The CDR3 DNA follows: TGCAGTGCTAGAGAAGGCGTTGGTTCACCCCTCCACTTT.

This clonotype was recorded many times. The rearrangement uses TRBV27 and TRBJ2-3; 8 bases line up with TRBD2. J gave up 5 bases and V 6 bases, and 7 bases lay outside the gene matches. Germline assignment: CDR1 MNHEY and CDR2 SMNVEV (reference sequence). This CDR3 is built from 14 residues. The CDR3, as DNA: TGTGCCAGCAGGAAGCGGGAGTGGGTAGATACGCAGTATTTT. Its translation is CASRKREWVDTQYF.

This clonotype was counted at least ten times. This chain uses TRBV18 with TRBJ1-2; D ambiguous. V lost 2 bases and J lost 4, with 11 bases in between. Germline values: CDR1 KGHSH, CDR2 LQKENI. The CDR3 has 14 residues. CDR3 amino acids: CASSPGLDPYGYTF. The CDR3, as DNA: TGTGCCAGCTCACCAGGTCTGGACCCCTATGGCTACACCTTC.

This clonotype showed up many times. The J gene is TRBJ1-5, the V gene TRBV10-2; no definite D call. Germline CDR1 WSHSY, CDR2 SAAADI. V lost 2 bases and J 9 bases, leaving 8 bases between the germline ends. CDR3 length equals 12 residues. The CDR3 spells CASSEPARPQHF. The CDR3 DNA follows: TGCGCCAGCAGTGAGCCAGCCAGGCCCCAGCATTTT.

The V gene is TRBV6-5, the J gene TRBJ2-7; TRBD1 might be the D (5 bases). CDR3 length: 14 amino acids. V was cut by 3 bases and J by 2 bases, with 11 bases left in between. Looked up from germline, CDR1 is MNHEY and CDR2 is SVGAGI. CDR3 residues: CASSYTGKPYEQYF. In DNA form, the CDR3 reads TGTGCCAGCAGTTATACAGGAAAACCCTACGAGCAGTACTTC.

This clonotype turned up a few times. V gene TRBV6-2 or TRBV6-3 combines with J gene TRBJ2-1, with 9 bases fitting TRBD1. The V gene's germline CDR1 is MNHEY and CDR2 SVGEGT. With 6 bases clipped from V and 4 bases from J, the junction kept 7 bases outside the gene matches. There are 15 residues in the CDR3. The CDR3 nucleotides are TGTGCCAGCAGACCCCTGGGACAGGGATACAATGAGCAGTTCTTC. Translating gives CASRPLGQGYNEQFF.

The CDR3 bases are TGTGCCAGCAGCTTAGCACTAGCGGGAGGGCCGCGCGGGGAGCTGTTTTTT. Protein product: CASSLALAGGPRGELFF. The chain employs TRBV7-2 and TRBJ2-2; the match to TRBD2 covers 13 bases. The trim removed 0 bases at V and 7 bases at J, leaving 5 bases unmatched. The CDR3 length is 17 residues. Germline values: CDR1 SGHTA, CDR2 FQGNSA.